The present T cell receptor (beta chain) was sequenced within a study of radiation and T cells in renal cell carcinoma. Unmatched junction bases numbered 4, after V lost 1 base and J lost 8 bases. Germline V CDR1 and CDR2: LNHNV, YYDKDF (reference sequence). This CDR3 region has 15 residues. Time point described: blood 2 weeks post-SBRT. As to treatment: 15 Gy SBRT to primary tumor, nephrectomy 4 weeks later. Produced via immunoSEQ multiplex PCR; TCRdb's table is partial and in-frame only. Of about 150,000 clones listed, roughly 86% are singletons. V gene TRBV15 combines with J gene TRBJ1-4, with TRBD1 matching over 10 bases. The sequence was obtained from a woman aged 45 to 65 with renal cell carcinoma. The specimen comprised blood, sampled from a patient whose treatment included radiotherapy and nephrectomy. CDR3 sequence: CATSRGTGGREKLFF. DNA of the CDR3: TGTGCCACCAGCAGAGGGACAGGGGGGAGAGAAAAACTGTTTTTT.